This passage covers 8 T cell receptor beta chains from one sample sequenced in a study of cytomegalovirus exposure and HLA in healthy donors. With 60 Vbeta and 13 Jbeta primers, the PCR was carried out. Measured with immunoSEQ multiplex PCR; TCRdb has only the in-frame clones, and not every one. The repertoire holds 150,000 to 200,000 clones, 75% seen once, with around 4.6% in the top ten. Sequenced input: PBMCs. These receptor sequences come from a male donor in good health and CMV-seronegative.

The J gene is TRBJ1-2, the V gene TRBV5-4, with 12 bases identical to TRBD1. Germline CDR1 and CDR2: SGHNT and YYREEE (reference sequence). This CDR3 spans 17 amino acids. J was trimmed by 4 bases and V by 4 bases; bases with no gene match: 11. For the CDR3, the DNA is TGTGCCAGCAGCACTCAGCGGGACAGGGGGCGGGGCTATGGCTACACCTTC. This gives the protein CASSTQRDRGRGYGYTF.

V usage is TRBV5-1 and J usage is TRBJ2-2; a weak D match, TRBD2 (6 bases). This CDR3 has 15 residues. The germline gives CDR1 SGHRS, CDR2 YFSETQ. Trimming pared 4 bases from V and 3 bases from J, leaving 13 bases between. The CDR3 DNA sequence: TGCGCCAGCAGCCCTTACACGGGGGACACCGGGGAGCTGTTTTTT. Its translation: CASSPYTGDTGELFF.

The chain carries TRBV4-2 and TRBJ2-2; perhaps TRBD1 as D (5 bases). V was cut by 3 bases and J by 5 bases, with 13 bases left in between. The CDR3 is 15 residues long. CDR1 and CDR2 from the germline V gene are LGHNA and YNFKEQ. In DNA, the CDR3 is TGTGCCAGCAGCCACTCCCAGGGCAGGACCGGGGAGCTGTTTTTT. Encoded protein: CASSHSQGRTGELFF.

The CDR3 spells CASRRQGATNTEAFF. CDR3 coding DNA: TGTGCCAGCAGGAGACAGGGGGCAACGAACACTGAAGCTTTCTTT. The V gene is TRBV6-5, the J gene TRBJ1-1; 10 bases align to TRBD1. Germline-derived CDR1 and CDR2 are MNHEY and SVGAGI. The V gene end was trimmed by 6 bases and the J gene end by 1 base; junction bases not matched to a gene: 5. This CDR3 contains 15 residues.

This chain connects TRBV5-6 to TRBJ2-7; D perhaps matches TRBD1 (6 bases). V shed 4 bases and J shed 3 bases, with 11 bases lying between them. Germline values: CDR1 SGHDT, CDR2 YYEEEE. This CDR3 spans 13 amino acids. The CDR3 DNA is TGTGCCAGCAGCCGGACAGCGAGCTACGAGCAGTACTTC. As protein: CASSRTASYEQYF.

The chain is built from TRBV7-2 and TRBJ2-4, with 9 bases lining up with TRBD2. Germline trimming cut 5 bases from V and 3 bases from J; bases unmatched to any gene: 11. CDR3 length equals 17 residues. Germline V gives CDR1 SGHTA, CDR2 FQGNSA. CDR3 residues: CASSIHSGRVDKNIQYF. The CDR3 DNA is TGTGCCAGCAGCATACATAGCGGGAGAGTTGACAAAAACATTCAGTACTTC.

This sequence joins TRBV11-1 and TRBJ2-5, with TRBD2 matching 7 bases. Matching the DNA end better, TRBJ2-7 makes the J call doubtful. There are 14 residues in the CDR3. Germline lookup yields CDR1 SGHAT and CDR2 FQDESV (reference sequence). This chain's CDR3 is CASSPGTTSYEQYF. The CDR3 DNA is TGTGCCAGCAGCCCCGGGACTACTTCCTACGAGCAGTACTTC.

This clone turned up a few times. Distinct nucleotide sequences in the sample also encode this CDR3. This sequence joins TRBV2 and TRBJ1-2, with 7 bases that match TRBD1. Unmatched junction bases numbered 10, after V lost 6 bases and J lost 6 bases. Germline V gene lookup returns CDR1 SNHLY and CDR2 FYNNEI. CDR3 size: 14 residues. The CDR3 protein is CASRRDPGTDGYTF. As DNA, the CDR3 is TGTGCCAGCAGGCGAGACCCCGGGACAGATGGCTACACCTTC.